The 30 T cell receptor beta chains reported below all come from one sample, sequenced in a study of T and B cells in COVID-19 patients. From blood, roughly 220-550 ng of genomic DNA served as TRB template. Multiplex PCR with BIOMED2 TRB-A/B primer pools amplified TRB rearrangements. MiXCR, run by TCRdb on the multiplex PCR reads, gives a single entry per CDR3 protein. The table records about 13,000 distinct CDR3 sequences, approximately 24% of them present only once. Input material: blood. The receptor source for this set is a human donor who had recovered from COVID-19.

This chain connects TRBV5-6 to TRBJ1-1; D remains unclear. CDR1 and CDR2 from the germline V gene are SGHDT and YYEEEE. V was pared by 0 bases and J by 1 base, with 7 bases between. CDR3 size: 14 residues. CDR3 in DNA: TGTGCCAGCAGCTTGGGTCCTGAGAACACTGAAGCTTTCTTT. Translation gives CASSLGPENTEAFF.

This chain uses TRBV7-9 with TRBJ2-6; 8 nucleotides agree with TRBD1. Per the germline V gene, CDR1 is SEHNR and CDR2 is FQNEAQ (reference sequence). With V trimmed by 4 bases and J by 0 bases, 5 bases remained unmatched. This CDR3 is 17 amino acids long. The DNA for the CDR3 is TGTGCCAGCAGCTCCCGGGACAGGAGCTCTGGGGCCAACGTCCTGACTTTC. This codes for CASSSRDRSSGANVLTF.

Many counts were recorded for this clonotype. The chain uses TRBV6-5 and TRBJ2-3; D not certain. From germline, CDR1 is MNHEY and CDR2 SVGAGI. V lost 6 bases, J lost 0 bases, and 22 bases lay in between. This CDR3 contains 18 residues. CDR3 nucleotides: TGTGCCAGCAGCTCAGGTCGGACCTACCAGATTAGCACAGATACGCAGTATTTT. Translated, it gives CASSSGRTYQISTDTQYF.

J is TRBJ2-7 and V is TRBV6-5; 7 bases are a match to TRBD1. Germline trimming cut 5 bases from V and 0 bases from J; bases unmatched to any gene: 7. The CDR3 spans 15 residues. Per germline, CDR1 MNHEY and CDR2 SVGAGI. The CDR3 protein is CASSPRQGTSYEQYF. The CDR3 DNA reads TGTGCCAGCAGTCCACGACAGGGAACCTCCTACGAGCAGTACTTC.

The V and J genes are TRBV18 and TRBJ2-6; no clear D. This CDR3 is 17 amino acids long. Per the germline V gene, CDR1 is KGHSH and CDR2 is LQKENI. The V end lost 6 bases, the J end lost 0 bases, and 15 bases lay between the germline ends. For the CDR3, the DNA is TGTGCCAGCTCGTACGTGGGCGGTAGCTCTGGGGCCAACGTCCTGACTTTC. The encoded protein is CASSYVGGSSGANVLTF.

This clonotype was counted a few times. The chain carries TRBV20-1 and TRBJ1-5; tentative D call: TRBD1 (5 bases). The CDR3 totals 18 residues. The germline V gene encodes CDR1 DFQATT and CDR2 SNEGSKA (reference sequence). With 1 base removed from V and 6 bases from J, the gap between germline ends came to 25 bases. DNA for the CDR3: TGCAGTGCTAGAGGTCGGGGCGCATCTGCGGGTATTGGTCAGCCCCAGCATTTT. This encodes CSARGRGASAGIGQPQHF.

The chain carries TRBV5-1 and TRBJ1-5, with D unresolved. CDR1 SGHRS and CDR2 YFSETQ come from the germline V gene. V was trimmed by 0 bases and J by 0 bases, leaving 4 bases between them. The CDR3 is 14 residues long. CDR3 DNA sequence: TGCGCCAGCAGCTTGGACCATAGCAATCAGCCCCAGCATTTT. Protein product: CASSLDHSNQPQHF.

The table lists this clonotype with a few counts. J is TRBJ1-5 and V is TRBV12-3 or TRBV12-4; maybe TRBD1 (6 bases). V shed 2 bases and J shed 3 bases, with 8 bases lying between them. The length of the CDR3 is 14 residues. The CDR3 region has the DNA TGTGCCAGCAGTTTACACAGGGCCAATCAGCCCCAGCATTTT. Its protein product is CASSLHRANQPQHF.

By share, this clonotype ranks as medium-sized. This chain links TRBV30 with TRBJ2-1, with TRBD1 as a possible D gene (5 bases). The V and J ends lost 0 bases and 7 bases respectively, with 19 bases between them. The CDR3 is 16 residues long. CDR1 GTSNPN and CDR2 SVGIG come from the germline V gene (reference sequence). The CDR3 bases are TGTGCCTGGAGTGTTGGACATGGGCCCCGGTGGAATGAGCAGTTCTTC. It yields the protein CAWSVGHGPRWNEQFF.

This clonotype occurred a few times. The chain uses TRBV5-4 and TRBJ1-1; a weak D match, TRBD1 (5 bases). CDR1 is SGHNT, CDR2 YYREEE, per germline (reference sequence). Trimming removed 2 bases from V and 0 bases from J, with 11 bases in between. The CDR3 sequence is 15 residues long. CDR3 DNA sequence: TGTGCCAGCAGCTTCCAGGGCGGGGTGAACACTGAAGCTTTCTTT. Residues: CASSFQGGVNTEAFF.

This clonotype was counted at least ten times. V usage is TRBV5-4 and J usage is TRBJ2-1, with 8 bases lining up with TRBD2. This CDR3 contains 15 residues. Per germline, CDR1 SGHNT and CDR2 YYREEE (reference sequence). V gave up 1 base and J gave up 3 bases; unmatched junction bases: 3. As DNA, the CDR3 is TGTGCCAGCAGCTTGCAGGCGGGAGGCTACAATGAGCAGTTCTTC. Its translation is CASSLQAGGYNEQFF.

This clonotype was picked up a small number of times. The genes are TRBV20-1 and TRBJ1-2, with D possibly matching TRBD1 (5 bases). The CDR3 totals 15 residues. Trimming cost V 0 bases and J 7 bases, with 18 bases left between them. CDR1 is DFQATT, CDR2 SNEGSKA, per germline (reference sequence). The CDR3 DNA sequence: TGCAGTGCTAGAGATCAGGCCAAGAATCAGGGTGGCTACACCTTC. This encodes CSARDQAKNQGGYTF.

This clonotype was recorded at least ten times. The chain carries TRBV5-4 and TRBJ2-3, with a possible D match to TRBD2 (5 bases). CDR1 and CDR2 (germline): SGHNT, YYREEE (reference sequence). V was trimmed by 0 bases and J by 0 bases, leaving 14 bases between them. The CDR3 totals 17 residues. The CDR3 region is CASSLGPTGSSTDTQYF. The CDR3 nucleotides read TGTGCCAGCAGCTTGGGACCCACGGGGTCCAGCACAGATACGCAGTATTTT. The whole variable domain, filled in from reference TRBV5-4 and TRBJ2-3, reads ETGVTQSPTHLIKTRGQQVTLRCSSQSGHNTVSWYQQALGQGPQFIFQYYREEENGRGNFPPRFSGLQFPNYSSELNVNALELDDSALYLCASSLGPTGSSTDTQYFGPGTRLTVL.

The V gene is TRBV5-1, the J gene TRBJ1-1; D is undetermined. Germline CDR1 reads SGHRS; CDR2 reads YFSETQ. The CDR3 totals 15 residues. Trimming removed 1 base from V and 8 bases from J, with 18 bases in between. In DNA, the CDR3 is TGCGCCAGCAGCTTGCAATCCCCTTATTCCTCGGAAGCTTTCTTT. It specifies CASSLQSPYSSEAFF.

This clonotype was seen more than once but under ten times. The chain links TRBV6-1 to TRBJ1-5, with D uncertain. Trimming removed 0 bases from V and 6 bases from J, with 9 bases in between. Germline CDR1 is MNHNS and CDR2 is SASEGT. The CDR3 runs 14 residues. The CDR3 spells CASSEALKIQPQHF. The CDR3 DNA reads as TGTGCCAGCAGTGAAGCGCTCAAAATTCAGCCCCAGCATTTT.

This clonotype was observed at least ten times. The chain combines TRBV6-1 with TRBJ1-3; 8 nucleotides align to TRBD1. The V gene's germline CDR1 is MNHNS and CDR2 SASEGT. J was trimmed by 4 bases and V by 0 bases; bases with no gene match: 2. The CDR3 is 15 residues long. CDR3 residues: CASSEAQGAGNTIYF. CDR3 nucleotide sequence: TGTGCCAGCAGTGAAGCGCAGGGGGCGGGAAACACCATATATTTT.

With regard to this clonotype: Germline is not matched at one junction end, which may reflect a read error. CDR3: CASSQDWSGPNEQFF. The CDR3 coding sequence is TGTGCCAGCAGCCAAGATTGGTCAGGGCCGAATGAGCAGTTCTTC. This rearrangement joins TRBV4-1 to TRBJ2-1; possible D gene TRBD1, 5 bases. This CDR3 comprises 15 residues. Germline values: CDR1 MGHRA, CDR2 YSYEKL.

This chain joins TRBV20-1 and TRBJ2-7, with TRBD2 as a possible D gene (5 bases). This CDR3 has 13 residues. Deletions cut 1 base from V and 6 bases from J, with 13 bases between. Germline loops: CDR1 DFQATT, CDR2 SNEGSKA (reference sequence). The CDR3 loop is CSARGTGSLEQYF. The CDR3 region has the DNA TGCAGTGCTAGAGGGACGGGGTCTCTCGAGCAGTACTTC.

About this clonotype itself: The CDR3 does not end in the conserved phenylalanine or tryptophan, so this is likely a read error. This sequence joins TRBV7-9 and TRBJ1-2; TRBD1 aligns across 7 bases. The CDR3 length is 15 residues. V was pared by 5 bases and J by 0 bases, with 6 bases of the junction left unmatched. From germline, CDR1 is SEHNR and CDR2 FQNEAQ (reference sequence). CDR3 region: CASSPDRVTNYGYTL. The CDR3 nucleotides are TGTGCCAGCAGCCCTGACAGGGTCACTAACTATGGCTACACCTTA.

Comment on this clonotype: This could be a read error, since a much larger clone is one nucleotide away. Without the conserved terminal phenylalanine or tryptophan, this CDR3 likely stems from a read error. This sequence joins TRBV6-1 and TRBJ2-3, with D possibly TRBD2 on 5 matching bases. The V gene lost 5 bases and the J gene lost 3 bases, with 9 bases spanning the gap. The CDR3 covers 13 residues. Germline V gene sequence: CDR1 MNHNS, CDR2 SASEGT. The CDR3 loop reads CASSRRLTDTQYL. CDR3 in DNA: TGTGCCAGCAGTAGGAGGTTGACAGATACGCAGTATCTT.

This sequence joins TRBV7-9 and TRBJ2-7, with 16 bases that match TRBD2. The CDR3 is 18 amino acids. Germline V CDR1 and CDR2: SEHNR, FQNEAQ (reference sequence). Trimming took 5 bases from V and 5 from J; bases not matched to a gene: 12. The CDR3 DNA is TGTGCCAGCAGCGCGGGCGGGACTAGCGGGAGGGCCTTCCACGAGCAGTACTTC. The encoded protein is CASSAGGTSGRAFHEQYF.

This clonotype occurred a few times. The CDR3 sequence is CASSRQGNYGYTF. The CDR3 bases are TGTGCCAGCTCAAGACAGGGAAACTATGGCTACACCTTC. The chain uses TRBV18 and TRBJ1-2; TRBD1 aligns across 7 bases. Trimming removed 5 bases from V and 2 bases from J; junction bases left unmatched: 2. The CDR3 is 13 amino acids. Looked up from germline, CDR1 is KGHSH and CDR2 is LQKENI. Complete variable domain (other parts from reference TRBV18 and TRBJ1-2): NAGVMQNPRHLVRRRGQEARLRCSPMKGHSHVYWYRQLPEEGLKFMVYLQKENIIDESGMPKERFSAEFPKEGPSILRIQQVVRGDSAAYFCASSRQGNYGYTFGSGTRLTVV.

This clonotype was detected a few times. The chain recombines TRBV6-6 with TRBJ1-2; D perhaps matches TRBD1 (5 bases). This CDR3 spans 14 amino acids. Per the germline V gene, CDR1 is MNHNY and CDR2 is SVGAGI (reference sequence). Trimming removed 10 bases from V and 0 bases from J, with 15 bases in between. The CDR3 DNA follows: TGTGCCACCGGGGACCTCGGGCCTAACTATGGCTACACCTTC. Its translation: CATGDLGPNYGYTF.

This chain joins TRBV7-4 and TRBJ1-2; D gene unclear. Trimming took off 6 bases at V and 6 bases at J, with 8 bases between the two ends. The CDR3 has 11 amino acids. Germline lookup yields CDR1 SGHVT and CDR2 SQSDAQ. CDR3 sequence (DNA): TGTGCCAGCAGTTATCAGGATGGCTACACCTTC. Its protein product is CASSYQDGYTF.

The gene calls are TRBV7-9 and TRBJ2-2; D may be TRBD1 (6 bases). The CDR3 extends over 14 amino acids. In germline, CDR1 is SEHNR, CDR2 FQNEAQ (reference sequence). The ends were cut back, 2 bases at V and 3 bases at J, with 7 bases in the middle. The CDR3 here is CASSLRGYTGELFF. The CDR3 coding sequence is TGTGCCAGCAGCTTAAGGGGGTACACCGGGGAGCTGTTTTTT.

This clonotype was observed a few times. The chain employs TRBV5-4 and TRBJ1-2; possible D gene TRBD1, 5 bases. Trimming pared 4 bases from V and 8 bases from J, leaving 24 bases between. The germline CDR1 and CDR2 sequences are SGHNT and YYREEE (reference sequence). The CDR3 runs 16 residues. The CDR3 sequence: CASSLGQGQSVEGYTF. CDR3 nucleotide sequence: TGTGCCAGCAGCCTGGGCCAGGGCCAATCCGTGGAGGGCTACACCTTC.

The J gene is TRBJ1-5, the V gene TRBV12-3 or TRBV12-4; TRBD1 agrees at 8 bases. V shed 6 bases and J 6 bases; nucleotides not matched to a gene: 4. The CDR3 totals 13 residues. Written as DNA, the CDR3 is TGTGCCAGCAGCCTCGACAGGGGTCAGCCCCAGCATTTT. It codes for CASSLDRGQPQHF.

There are many counts of this clonotype. The chain couples TRBV6-2 or TRBV6-3 to TRBJ2-7; D unresolved. The CDR3 extends over 14 amino acids. Trimming left V 5 bases short and J 2 bases short, with 13 bases between. Germline assignment: CDR1 MNHEY and CDR2 SVGEGT. The CDR3 bases are TGTGCCAGCAGTAGGGCGGTTACTACCTACGAGCAGTACTTC. It translates to CASSRAVTTYEQYF.

This clonotype was seen just once. The chain is built from TRBV11-1 and TRBJ2-3; unclear D gene. Germline loops: CDR1 SGHAT, CDR2 FQDESV (reference sequence). CDR3 length: 16 amino acids. Trimming removed 5 bases from V and 7 bases from J, with 22 bases in between. The CDR3 DNA reads as TGTGCCAGCAGCCCCAAGGGATTGGTCCCAGCGTATACGCAGTATTTT. It specifies CASSPKGLVPAYTQYF.

By its share, this clonotype is medium-sized. The chain uses TRBV6-1 and TRBJ2-1, with D possibly being TRBD1 (7 bases). CDR3 length: 14 amino acids. Germline-derived CDR1 and CDR2 are MNHNS and SASEGT. V was shortened by 4 bases and J by 7 bases, with 14 bases between the two germline ends. The CDR3 is CASSARDSGNEQFF. In nucleotides, the CDR3 is TGTGCCAGCAGTGCCCGGGACAGCGGGAATGAGCAGTTCTTC.